A single sample is the source of the 8 T cell receptor beta chains below, sequenced in a study of vaccination and CD4 T cells after COVID-19. The time point: late sampling 161 to 241 days after vaccination in a few convalescent patients. Treatment denoted: approximately 10-day PBMC culture with coronavirus spike peptide pools or control peptides (ViraFEST assay). Cultured CD4+ T cell DNA was sequenced using the Oncomine TCR Beta short-read assay. TCRdb re-analysed the PCR reads in MiXCR, keeping a single row per CDR3 protein. The sample holds 20,000 to 25,000 distinct CDR3 sequences, 43% seen once. Their cognate antigens are unknown. The material was CD4+ T cells from blood, cultured in vitro, obtained about 7 months after SARS-CoV-2 vaccination. The receptors stem from a human donor who had recovered from COVID-19.

This clonotype was seen more than once but under ten times. The V call is TRBV28, the J call TRBJ2-7; no reliable D call. V dropped 4 bases and J dropped 6 bases, with 10 bases sitting between them. CDR3 length: 12 amino acids. In germline, CDR1 is MDHEN, CDR2 SYDVKM. The CDR3 sequence: CASSSLYSEQYF. In nucleotides, the CDR3 is TGTGCCAGCAGTTCCCTCTACAGCGAGCAGTACTTC.

This clonotype was counted between two and nine times. The genes are TRBV7-2 and TRBJ2-1; no definite D call. The CDR3 is made up of 12 amino acids. Germline V gene data show CDR1 as SGHTA and CDR2 as FQGNSA. V dropped 3 bases and J dropped 14 bases, with 14 bases sitting between them. CDR3 nucleotides: TGTGCCAGCAGCTTTTTAGACCGCGGAAAGTTCTTC. As protein: CASSFLDRGKFF. Using reference TRBV7-2 and TRBJ2-1 for the parts outside the CDR3, the full variable domain is GAGVSQSPSNKVTEKGKDVELRCDPISGHTALYWYRQSLGQGLEFLIYFQGNSAPDKSGLPSDRFSAERTGGSVSTLTIQRTQQEDSAVYLCASSFLDRGKFFGPGTRLTVL.

The V and J genes are TRBV19 and TRBJ2-7; 8 bases match TRBD1. The CDR3 contains 14 residues. The V gene's germline CDR1 is LNHDA and CDR2 SQIVND (reference sequence). The J segment lost 4 bases and the V segment lost 1 base, leaving 3 bases of the junction unmatched. CDR3 in amino acids: CASSIGTGRYEQYF. In DNA, the CDR3 is TGTGCCAGTAGTATAGGGACAGGGAGGTACGAGCAGTACTTC.

V usage is TRBV20-1 and J usage is TRBJ2-1; D is uncertain. The CDR3 totals 14 residues. V lost 2 bases and J 0 bases, leaving 8 bases between the germline ends. Germline loops: CDR1 DFQATT, CDR2 SNEGSKA (reference sequence). DNA for the CDR3: TGCAGTGCTAGATACCCACCCTCCTACAATGAGCAGTTCTTC. This codes for CSARYPPSYNEQFF.

The chain joins TRBV20-1 to TRBJ2-7; TRBD1 matches at 7 bases. J was trimmed by 1 base and V by 4 bases; bases with no gene match: 7. CDR1 DFQATT and CDR2 SNEGSKA come from the germline V gene (reference sequence). The CDR3 has 14 amino acids. CDR3 residues: CSAKGQIISYEQYF. CDR3 nucleotides: TGCAGTGCTAAGGGACAGATTATATCCTACGAGCAGTACTTC.

The V gene is TRBV18, the J gene TRBJ1-2; no firm D call. V shed 6 bases and J shed 6 bases, with 20 bases lying between them. In germline, CDR1 is KGHSH, CDR2 LQKENI. The CDR3 loop spans 15 amino acids. In DNA form, the CDR3 reads TGTGCCAGCTCTCCATCCGAGGGAGGGTACGATGGCTACACCTTC. It is translated as CASSPSEGGYDGYTF.

The J gene is TRBJ1-6, the V gene TRBV28; tentative D call: TRBD1 (6 bases). There are 12 residues in the CDR3. Deletions cut 4 bases from V and 11 bases from J, with 9 bases between. Germline CDR1 and CDR2: MDHEN and SYDVKM. DNA of the CDR3: TGTGCCAGCAGTTCAGGGGACCCACCCCTCCACTTT. Its protein product is CASSSGDPPLHF.

Only a few counts were recorded for this clonotype. This chain connects TRBV25-1 to TRBJ2-1, with TRBD2 matching over 9 bases. The V gene's germline CDR1 is MGHDK and CDR2 SYGVNS. CDR3 length: 16 residues. With V trimmed by 2 bases and J by 7 bases, 9 bases remained unmatched. The CDR3 DNA follows: TGTGCCAGCAGTGAAATCGGTAGCGGGAGACTGAATGAGCAGTTCTTC. It yields the protein CASSEIGSGRLNEQFF.